This passage covers 27 T cell receptor beta chains from one sample sequenced in a study of shared clonotypes between healthy human individuals. Some clones are missing from TCRdb's copy, which holds only in-frame ones; the method was immunoSEQ multiplex PCR. Of around 1,100,000 clones in the sample, 77% were seen once. The sequenced material came from memory CD4+ T cells from PBMCs. Documented subset: CD45RA-negative fraction. These receptors came from a man between 18 and 29 years old in good health. Some clones in this sample may be carry-over from other donors' samples.

The V gene is TRBV28, the J gene TRBJ2-1; the match to TRBD2 covers 10 bases. The CDR3 spans 17 residues. V dropped 3 bases and J dropped 3; count of bases not matched to a gene: 8. Germline CDR1 MDHEN, CDR2 SYDVKM. For the CDR3, the DNA is TGTGCCAGCAGTTTCGTCCCTAGCGGGAGACACTACAATGAGCAGTTCTTC. Translation gives CASSFVPSGRHYNEQFF. Filled out from reference TRBV28 and TRBJ2-1, the complete variable domain reads DVKVTQSSRYLVKRTGEKVFLECVQDMDHENMFWYRQDPGLGLRLIYFSYDVKMKEKGDIPEGYSVSREKKERFSLILESASTNQTSMYLCASSFVPSGRHYNEQFFGPGTRLTVL.

The chain carries TRBV19 and TRBJ2-4; 7 nucleotides match TRBD1. In germline, CDR1 is LNHDA, CDR2 SQIVND (reference sequence). The V gene end was trimmed by 5 bases and the J gene end by 7 bases; junction bases not matched to a gene: 8. The length of the CDR3 is 14 residues. As DNA, the CDR3 is TGTGCCAGTAGTCCATCTGACAGGGAGAACATTCAGTACTTC. Translation: CASSPSDRENIQYF.

The chain links TRBV18 to TRBJ1-1, with 7 bases fitting TRBD1. V lost 4 bases and J lost 5; bases outside the gene matches: 10. This CDR3 comprises 15 residues. Germline lookup yields CDR1 KGHSH and CDR2 LQKENI. CDR3 in DNA: TGTGCCAGCTCACAGGGGGCCGAAATAATTACTGAAGCTTTCTTT. Residues: CASSQGAEIITEAFF.

This clone showed up just a few times. The chain uses TRBV7-3 and TRBJ2-1; D might be TRBD1 or TRBD2, each matching 5 bases. CDR1 SGHTA and CDR2 FQGTGA come from the germline V gene. This CDR3 contains 15 residues. The V end lost 5 bases, the J end lost 6 bases, and 17 bases lay between the germline ends. This chain's CDR3 is CASSLRDPRTNEQFF. The CDR3 DNA is TGTGCCAGCAGCCTCCGGGACCCGAGGACCAATGAGCAGTTCTTC.

The V call is TRBV7-2, the J call TRBJ1-3; 8 positions match TRBD1. Germline V gene lookup returns CDR1 SGHTA and CDR2 FQGNSA. The J segment lost 0 bases and the V segment lost 6 bases, leaving 4 bases of the junction unmatched. The CDR3 spans 15 residues. The CDR3 is CASRLTGDSGNTIYF. The CDR3 DNA reads as TGTGCCAGCAGGCTGACAGGGGACTCTGGAAACACCATATATTTT.

The chain recombines TRBV28 with TRBJ1-5; TRBD1 might be the D (6 bases). The CDR3 covers 16 residues. Germline lookup yields CDR1 MDHEN and CDR2 SYDVKM. V lost 5 bases and J lost 0, with 14 bases in between. The CDR3 here is CASSHGTHYSNQPQHF. For the CDR3, the DNA is TGTGCCAGCAGTCATGGGACACATTATAGCAATCAGCCCCAGCATTTT.

Turning to this clone: The sample contains more than one DNA sequence encoding this CDR3. CDR3 sequence (DNA): TGCAGCGTTGATCAGGGAGGGAACACTGAAGCTTTCTTT. This sequence encodes CSVDQGGNTEAFF. This chain links TRBV29-1 with TRBJ1-1, with D perhaps matching TRBD1 (5 bases). Trimming left V 3 bases short and J 1 base short, with 9 bases between. The CDR3 spans 13 residues. Looked up from germline, CDR1 is SQVTM and CDR2 is ANQGSEA.

V usage is TRBV5-4 and J usage is TRBJ2-5; 9 bases agree with TRBD1. Germline V lookup: CDR1 SGHNT, CDR2 YYREEE (reference sequence). V lost 4 bases and J lost 5; bases outside the gene matches: 9. This CDR3 region has 15 residues. This chain's CDR3 is CASSPGQGRVETQYF. Here the CDR3 DNA reads TGTGCCAGCAGCCCCGGACAGGGGCGGGTGGAGACCCAGTACTTC.

The chain uses TRBV2 and TRBJ2-3; TRBD2 matches 14 bases. This CDR3 has 17 residues. Germline CDR1 is SNHLY and CDR2 is FYNNEI. V was pared by 7 bases and J by 5 bases, with 11 bases of the junction left unmatched. The CDR3 DNA follows: TGTGCCAGCAAACCGAGGACTAGCGGGAGGAGATTAGATACGCAGTATTTT. It codes for CASKPRTSGRRLDTQYF.

Notes on this clone: This specimen includes other DNA sequences encoding the same CDR3. The genes are TRBV29-1 and TRBJ2-7; D is possibly TRBD1 or TRBD2 (5 bases each). V shed 6 bases and J shed 3 bases, with 12 bases lying between them. Germline assignment: CDR1 SQVTM and CDR2 ANQGSEA. CDR3 length: 12 residues. CDR3 in amino acids: CSVGDSLYEQYF. DNA for the CDR3: TGCAGCGTGGGGGATTCCCTCTACGAGCAGTACTTC.

The chain recombines TRBV28 with TRBJ2-5, with 12 bases matching TRBD2. Germline V gene lookup returns CDR1 MDHEN and CDR2 SYDVKM. Losses at the gene ends were 3 bases for V and 5 bases for J; bases not matched to a gene: 4. The CDR3 runs 15 residues. CDR3 sequence: CASSLAGLAGETQYF. Written as DNA, the CDR3 is TGTGCCAGCAGTTTGGCCGGACTAGCGGGGGAGACCCAGTACTTC. The full variable domain, in which reference TRBV28 and TRBJ2-5 provide the parts outside the CDR3, is DVKVTQSSRYLVKRTGEKVFLECVQDMDHENMFWYRQDPGLGLRLIYFSYDVKMKEKGDIPEGYSVSREKKERFSLILESASTNQTSMYLCASSLAGLAGETQYFGPGTRLLVL.

This sequence joins TRBV7-2 and TRBJ1-1; the D is unclear. Trimming took off 5 bases at V and 6 bases at J, with 19 bases between the two ends. Germline V gene lookup returns CDR1 SGHTA and CDR2 FQGNSA. The CDR3 sequence is 15 residues long. CDR3 region: CASSLSGVVYAEAFF. The CDR3 nucleotides are TGTGCCAGCAGCCTCTCGGGCGTCGTCTATGCTGAAGCTTTCTTT.

The rearrangement uses TRBV29-1 and TRBJ1-4, with D hard to call. Germline V gene lookup returns CDR1 SQVTM and CDR2 ANQGSEA. This CDR3 has 14 residues. Trimming pared 6 bases from V and 0 bases from J, leaving 11 bases between. Here the CDR3 DNA reads TGCAGCGTCGCCCGGGCCTCAACTAATGAAAAACTGTTTTTT. This translates into CSVARASTNEKLFF.

This clone was observed a few times. V gene TRBV7-8 combines with J gene TRBJ2-1; D is ambiguous. The CDR3 extends over 13 amino acids. The V end was cut by 3 bases, the J end by 7 bases, with 10 bases between. Per germline, CDR1 SGHVS and CDR2 FQNEAQ. CDR3 sequence reads: CASSFLGSNEQFF. CDR3 nucleotides: TGTGCCAGCAGCTTTCTGGGTAGTAATGAGCAGTTCTTC.

This clone was observed a handful of times. The chain carries TRBV11-2 and TRBJ1-4, with 9 bases aligning to TRBD1. The CDR3 loop spans 17 amino acids. Looked up from germline, CDR1 is SGHAT and CDR2 is FQNNGV. V lost 5 bases to trimming and J lost 3 bases; unmatched junction nucleotides: 10. CDR3 coding DNA: TGTGCCAGCAGCCGTTCCGGGACAGGGATTGCTAATGAAAAACTGTTTTTT. Its translation is CASSRSGTGIANEKLFF.

The chain carries TRBV11-2 and TRBJ1-1; TRBD1 might be the D (5 bases). CDR1 and CDR2 from the germline V gene are SGHAT and FQNNGV. This CDR3 has 14 residues. V lost 3 bases, J lost 2 bases, and 10 bases lay in between. The CDR3 DNA follows: TGTGCCAGCAGCTTTAGGGGAGCCAACACTGAAGCTTTCTTT. This translates into CASSFRGANTEAFF.

This clone was picked up a small number of times. The V call is TRBV7-7, the J call TRBJ2-5, with D perhaps TRBD2 (6 bases). Germline-derived CDR1 and CDR2 are SSHAT and FNYEAQ (reference sequence). V was cut by 5 bases and J by 5 bases, with 12 bases left in between. The length of the CDR3 is 13 residues. DNA of the CDR3: TGTGCCAGCAGCCAGGGAGGTTTGGAGACCCAGTACTTC. It is translated as CASSQGGLETQYF.

The chain carries TRBV11-3 and TRBJ2-7; D might be TRBD1 (6 bases). Germline CDR1 SGHNT, CDR2 YENEEA. V lost 1 base and J lost 4, with 14 bases in between. This CDR3 contains 15 residues. CDR3 nucleotides: TGTGCCAGCAGCTTAGTCACAGGGCAGCTTTACGAGCAGTACTTC. Protein product: CASSLVTGQLYEQYF.

The chain is built from TRBV5-1 and TRBJ1-4, with a weak D call TRBD1 (5 bases). This CDR3 is built from 15 residues. Germline loops: CDR1 SGHRS, CDR2 YFSETQ. Trimming left V 4 bases short and J 7 bases short, with 17 bases between. The CDR3 DNA is TGCGCCAGCAGCGAGGGATCGTCCGGGGGTGAAAAACTGTTTTTT. Translation: CASSEGSSGGEKLFF.

The rearrangement joins TRBV7-2 to TRBJ2-7; D possibly corresponds to TRBD1 (5 bases). Trimming took 0 bases from V and 3 from J, leaving 18 bases between them. This CDR3 region has 17 residues. The germline V gene has CDR1 SGHTA and CDR2 FQGNSA. CDR3 sequence: CASSLAARQGWSYEQYF. The CDR3 DNA sequence: TGTGCCAGCAGCTTAGCTGCCCGCCAGGGTTGGAGCTACGAGCAGTACTTC.

This clone has just a few counts. This chain uses TRBV6-1 with TRBJ1-5; D is unresolved. The CDR3 totals 16 residues. V was shortened by 0 bases and J by 9 bases, with 18 bases between the two germline ends. The germline V gene encodes CDR1 MNHNS and CDR2 SASEGT. The CDR3 loop is CASSEALSAAPWPQHF. The CDR3 DNA sequence: TGTGCCAGCAGTGAAGCGCTTTCGGCGGCCCCATGGCCCCAGCATTTT.

This chain links TRBV18 with TRBJ2-7; TRBD2 matches at 10 bases. The CDR3 is 13 residues long. Per germline, CDR1 KGHSH and CDR2 LQKENI. V gave up 5 bases and J gave up 9 bases; unmatched junction bases: 7. The CDR3 loop reads CASSYEREGRQYF. CDR3 sequence (DNA): TGTGCCAGCTCATATGAGCGGGAGGGCCGGCAGTACTTC.

The chain couples TRBV30 to TRBJ1-3, with D perhaps matching TRBD1 (5 bases). CDR1 and CDR2 (germline): GTSNPN, SVGIG (reference sequence). The V end lost 2 bases, the J end lost 3 bases, and 8 bases lay between the germline ends. This CDR3 comprises 13 residues. CDR3 region: CAWSSGIGNTIYF. The CDR3 region has the DNA TGTGCCTGGAGTTCAGGGATTGGAAACACCATATATTTT.

The chain uses TRBV2 and TRBJ1-1; D not resolved. From germline, CDR1 is SNHLY and CDR2 FYNNEI. This CDR3 is 14 amino acids long. V lost 6 bases and J lost 0, with 11 bases in between. CDR3 bases: TGTGCCAGCAGCGGTGTCCGGTTGAACACTGAAGCTTTCTTT. This translates into CASSGVRLNTEAFF.

CDR3 in DNA: TGTGCCAGCAGCTCTCAGGGGGTCCCAGATACGCAGTATTTT. It yields the protein CASSSQGVPDTQYF. This chain joins TRBV9 and TRBJ2-3; 7 bases align to TRBD1. The CDR3 covers 14 residues. Trimming removed 4 bases from V and 4 bases from J; junction bases left unmatched: 6. The germline V gene has CDR1 SGDLS and CDR2 YYNGEE.

CDR3 DNA sequence: TGTGCCAGCTCATCACAGGGGGCGGAAGAAAAACTGTTTTTT. It encodes CASSSQGAEEKLFF. The rearrangement uses TRBV18 and TRBJ1-4, with 9 bases matching TRBD1. V shed 5 bases and J 8 bases; nucleotides not matched to a gene: 6. This CDR3 is 14 amino acids long. Germline-derived CDR1 and CDR2 are KGHSH and LQKENI.

The rearrangement links TRBV5-1 to TRBJ1-5; the match to TRBD1 covers 10 bases. Trimming cost V 4 bases and J 4 bases; bases outside gene matches: 5. CDR3 length equals 15 residues. Germline assignment: CDR1 SGHRS and CDR2 YFSETQ. The chain's CDR3 is CASSVGGQGNQPQHF. DNA of the CDR3: TGCGCCAGCAGCGTTGGGGGACAGGGGAATCAGCCCCAGCATTTT.